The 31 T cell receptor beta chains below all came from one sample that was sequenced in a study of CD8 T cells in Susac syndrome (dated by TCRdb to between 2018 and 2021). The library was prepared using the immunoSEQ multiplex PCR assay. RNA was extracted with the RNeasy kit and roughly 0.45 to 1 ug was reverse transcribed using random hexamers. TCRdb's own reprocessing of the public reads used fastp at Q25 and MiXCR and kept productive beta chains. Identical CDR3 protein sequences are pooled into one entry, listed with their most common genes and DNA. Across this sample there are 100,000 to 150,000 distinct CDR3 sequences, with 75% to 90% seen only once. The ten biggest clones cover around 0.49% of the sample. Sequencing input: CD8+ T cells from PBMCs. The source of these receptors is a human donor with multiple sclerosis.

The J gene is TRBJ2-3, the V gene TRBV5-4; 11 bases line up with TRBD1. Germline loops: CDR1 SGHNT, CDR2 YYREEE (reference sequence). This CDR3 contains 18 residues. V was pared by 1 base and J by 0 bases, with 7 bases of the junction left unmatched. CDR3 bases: TGTGCCAGCAGCTTGTGGACAGGGGGCGATTTCAGCACAGATACGCAGTATTTT. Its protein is CASSLWTGGDFSTDTQYF.

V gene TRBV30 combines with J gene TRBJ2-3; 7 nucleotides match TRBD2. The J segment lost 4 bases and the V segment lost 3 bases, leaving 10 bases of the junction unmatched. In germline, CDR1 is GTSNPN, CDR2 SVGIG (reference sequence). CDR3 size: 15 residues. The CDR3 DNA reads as TGTGCCTGGAGCGCCCTAAGCGGGATCGCAGATACGCAGTATTTT. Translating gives CAWSALSGIADTQYF.

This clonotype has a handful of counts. The DNA for the CDR3 is TGTGCCAGTAGCCCCGACTCTGAAGGGACTAATGAAAAACTGTTTTTT. Its translation: CASSPDSEGTNEKLFF. The chain joins TRBV19 to TRBJ1-4; no reliable D call. The germline CDR1 and CDR2 sequences are LNHDA and SQIVND (reference sequence). Trimming took 6 bases from V and 2 from J, leaving 16 bases between them. CDR3 size: 16 residues.

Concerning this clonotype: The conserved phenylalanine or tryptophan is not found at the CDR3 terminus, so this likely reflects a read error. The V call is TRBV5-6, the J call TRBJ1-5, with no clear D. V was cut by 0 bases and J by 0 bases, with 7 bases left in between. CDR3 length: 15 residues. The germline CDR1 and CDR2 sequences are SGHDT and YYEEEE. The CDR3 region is CASSLGPYSNQPQHS. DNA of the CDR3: TGTGCCAGCAGCTTGGGACCGTATAGCAATCAGCCCCAGCATTCT.

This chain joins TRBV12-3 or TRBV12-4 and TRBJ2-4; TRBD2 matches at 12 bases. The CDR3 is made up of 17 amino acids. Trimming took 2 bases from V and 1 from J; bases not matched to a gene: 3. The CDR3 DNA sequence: TGTGCCAGCAGTTTACTAGCGGGGGGGCCTGCCAAAAACATTCAGTACTTC. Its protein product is CASSLLAGGPAKNIQYF.

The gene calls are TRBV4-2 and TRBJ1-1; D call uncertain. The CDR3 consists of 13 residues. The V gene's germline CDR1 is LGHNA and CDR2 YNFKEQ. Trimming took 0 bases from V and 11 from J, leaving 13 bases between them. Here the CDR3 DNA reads TGTGCCAGCAGCCAAGATCTAGGGATGGGGGCTTTCTTT. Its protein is CASSQDLGMGAFF.

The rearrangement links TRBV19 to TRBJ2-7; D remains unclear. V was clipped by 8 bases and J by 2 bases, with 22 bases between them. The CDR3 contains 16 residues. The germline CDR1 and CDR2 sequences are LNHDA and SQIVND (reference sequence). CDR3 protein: CASGFFSTDGTYEQYF. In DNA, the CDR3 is TGTGCCAGTGGGTTTTTTAGTACAGATGGGACCTACGAGCAGTACTTC.

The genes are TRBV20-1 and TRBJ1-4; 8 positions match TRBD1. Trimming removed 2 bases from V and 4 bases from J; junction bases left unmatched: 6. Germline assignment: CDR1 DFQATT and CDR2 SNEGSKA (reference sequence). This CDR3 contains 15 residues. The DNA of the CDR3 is TGCAGTGCTAGACATCGGACAGGGTTTAATGAAAAACTGTTTTTT. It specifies CSARHRTGFNEKLFF.

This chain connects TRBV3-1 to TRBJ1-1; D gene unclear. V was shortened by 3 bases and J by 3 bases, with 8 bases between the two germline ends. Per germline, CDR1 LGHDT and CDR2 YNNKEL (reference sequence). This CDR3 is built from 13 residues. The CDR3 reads CASSQVDHTEAFF. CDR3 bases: TGTGCCAGCAGCCAGGTTGACCACACTGAAGCTTTCTTT.

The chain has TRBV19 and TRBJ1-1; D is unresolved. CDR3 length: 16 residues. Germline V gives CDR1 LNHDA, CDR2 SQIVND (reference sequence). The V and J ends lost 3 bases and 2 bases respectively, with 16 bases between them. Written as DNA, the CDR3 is TGTGCCAGTAGTATTAGCTTAGGACCATCAAACACTGAAGCTTTCTTT. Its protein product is CASSISLGPSNTEAFF. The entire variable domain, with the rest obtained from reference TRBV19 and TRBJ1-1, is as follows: DGGITQSPKYLFRKEGQNVTLSCEQNLNHDAMYWYRQDPGQGLRLIYYSQIVNDFQKGDIAEGYSVSREKKESFPLTVTSAQKNPTAFYLCASSISLGPSNTEAFFGQGTRLTVV.

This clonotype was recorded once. The CDR3 DNA reads TGTGCCAGCAGTTTAGCTACGAGGAACACTGAAGCTTTCTTT. Protein product: CASSLATRNTEAFF. This chain joins TRBV12-3 or TRBV12-4 and TRBJ1-1; unclear D gene. V was cut by 0 bases and J by 1 base, with 6 bases left in between. This CDR3 has 14 amino acids.

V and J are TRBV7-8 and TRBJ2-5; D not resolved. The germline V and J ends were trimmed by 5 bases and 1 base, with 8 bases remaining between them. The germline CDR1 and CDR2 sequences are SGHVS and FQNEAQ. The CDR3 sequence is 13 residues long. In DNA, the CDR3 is TGTGCCAGCAGCCGGACGTCCCAAGAGACCCAGTACTTC. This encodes CASSRTSQETQYF.

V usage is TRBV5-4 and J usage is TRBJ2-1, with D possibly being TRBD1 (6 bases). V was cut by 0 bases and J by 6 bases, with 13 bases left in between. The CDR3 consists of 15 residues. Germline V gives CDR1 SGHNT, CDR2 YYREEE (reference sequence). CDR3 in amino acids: CASSLGSDSRNEQFF. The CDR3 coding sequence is TGTGCCAGCAGCTTGGGGTCGGACAGCCGCAATGAGCAGTTCTTC.

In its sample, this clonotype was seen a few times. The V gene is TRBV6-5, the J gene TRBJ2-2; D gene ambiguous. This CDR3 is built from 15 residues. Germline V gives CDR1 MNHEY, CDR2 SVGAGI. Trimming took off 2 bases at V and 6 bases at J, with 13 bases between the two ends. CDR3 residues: CASSYANLEPGELFF. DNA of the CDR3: TGTGCCAGCAGTTACGCGAATTTGGAACCCGGGGAGCTGTTTTTT.

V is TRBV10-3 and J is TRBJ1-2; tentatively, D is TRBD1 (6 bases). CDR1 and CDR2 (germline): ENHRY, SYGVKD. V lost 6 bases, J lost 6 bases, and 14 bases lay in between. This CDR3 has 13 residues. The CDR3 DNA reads TGTGCCATCAGAGACTCAGGGGTACATGGCTACACCTTC. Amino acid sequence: CAIRDSGVHGYTF.

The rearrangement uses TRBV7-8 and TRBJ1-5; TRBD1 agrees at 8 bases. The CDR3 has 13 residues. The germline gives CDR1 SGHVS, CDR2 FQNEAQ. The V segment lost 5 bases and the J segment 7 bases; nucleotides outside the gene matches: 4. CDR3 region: CASSPGGRQPQHF. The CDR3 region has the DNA TGTGCCAGCAGCCCAGGGGGCAGGCAGCCCCAGCATTTT.

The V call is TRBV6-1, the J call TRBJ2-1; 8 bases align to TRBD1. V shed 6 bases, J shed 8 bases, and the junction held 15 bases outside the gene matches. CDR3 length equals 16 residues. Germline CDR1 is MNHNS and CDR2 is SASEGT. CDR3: CASSGLLRGLLHEQFF. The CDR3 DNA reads TGTGCCAGCAGCGGCCTACTCAGGGGGCTTTTGCATGAGCAGTTCTTC.

The CDR3 DNA reads TGCGCCAGCAGCCAAGATCAGTCAGCTAACTATGGCTACACCTTC. Its protein product is CASSQDQSANYGYTF. The chain uses TRBV4-3 and TRBJ1-2, with no clear D. Germline loops: CDR1 LGHNA, CDR2 YSLEER. The CDR3 consists of 15 residues. Trimming took 0 bases from V and 0 from J, leaving 8 bases between them.

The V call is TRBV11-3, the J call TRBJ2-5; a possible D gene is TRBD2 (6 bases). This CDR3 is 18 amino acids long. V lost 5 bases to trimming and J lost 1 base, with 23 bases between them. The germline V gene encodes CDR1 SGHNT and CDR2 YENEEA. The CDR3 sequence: CASSPRGSGPNGQETQYF. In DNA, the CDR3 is TGTGCCAGCAGCCCCCGGGGGAGTGGACCGAATGGCCAAGAGACCCAGTACTTC.

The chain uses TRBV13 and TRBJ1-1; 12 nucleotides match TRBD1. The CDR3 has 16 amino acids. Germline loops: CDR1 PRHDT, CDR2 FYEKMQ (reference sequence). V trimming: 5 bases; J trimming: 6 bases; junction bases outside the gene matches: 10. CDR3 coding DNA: TGTGCCAGCAGCCCAACCGGGACAGGGGGCCGGGCTGAAGCTTTCTTT. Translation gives CASSPTGTGGRAEAFF.

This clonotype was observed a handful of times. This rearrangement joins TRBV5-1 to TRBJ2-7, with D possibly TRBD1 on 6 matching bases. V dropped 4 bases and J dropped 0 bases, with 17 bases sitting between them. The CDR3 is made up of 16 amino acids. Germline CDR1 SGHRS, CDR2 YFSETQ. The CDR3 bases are TGCGCCAGCAGCCCAGCGATTCAGGGGAGCTCCTACGAGCAGTACTTC. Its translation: CASSPAIQGSSYEQYF.

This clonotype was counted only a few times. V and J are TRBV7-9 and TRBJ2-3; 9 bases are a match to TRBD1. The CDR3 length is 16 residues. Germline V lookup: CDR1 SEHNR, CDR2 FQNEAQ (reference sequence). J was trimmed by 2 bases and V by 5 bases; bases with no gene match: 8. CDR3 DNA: TGTGCCAGCAGCCCAGGCCGGGACAGGGCCACAGATACGCAGTATTTT. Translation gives CASSPGRDRATDTQYF.

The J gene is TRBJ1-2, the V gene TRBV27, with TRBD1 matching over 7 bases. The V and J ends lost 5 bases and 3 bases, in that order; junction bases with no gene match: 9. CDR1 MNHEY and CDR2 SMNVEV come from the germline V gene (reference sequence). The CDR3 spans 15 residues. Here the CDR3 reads CASSPTGFVDYGYTF. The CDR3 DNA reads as TGTGCCAGCAGTCCGACAGGGTTTGTTGACTATGGCTACACCTTC.

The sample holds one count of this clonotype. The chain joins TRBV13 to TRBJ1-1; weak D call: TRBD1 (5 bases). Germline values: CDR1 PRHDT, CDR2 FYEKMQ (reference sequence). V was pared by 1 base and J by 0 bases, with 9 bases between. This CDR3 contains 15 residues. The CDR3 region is CASSLAIRVNTEAFF. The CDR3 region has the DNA TGTGCCAGCAGCTTAGCGATCAGGGTGAACACTGAAGCTTTCTTT.

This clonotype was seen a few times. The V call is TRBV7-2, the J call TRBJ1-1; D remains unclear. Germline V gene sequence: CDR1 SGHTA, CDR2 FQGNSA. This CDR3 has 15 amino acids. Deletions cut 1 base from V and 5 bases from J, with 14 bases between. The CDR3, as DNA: TGTGCCAGCAGCTTAGATCAGTCGGCATGGACTGAAGCTTTCTTT. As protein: CASSLDQSAWTEAFF.

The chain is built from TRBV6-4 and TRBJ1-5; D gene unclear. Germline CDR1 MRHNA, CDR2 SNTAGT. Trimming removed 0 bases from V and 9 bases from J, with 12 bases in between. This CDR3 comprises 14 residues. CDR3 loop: CASSDSFDNTPQHF. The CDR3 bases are TGTGCCAGCAGTGACTCGTTTGATAATACGCCCCAGCATTTT.

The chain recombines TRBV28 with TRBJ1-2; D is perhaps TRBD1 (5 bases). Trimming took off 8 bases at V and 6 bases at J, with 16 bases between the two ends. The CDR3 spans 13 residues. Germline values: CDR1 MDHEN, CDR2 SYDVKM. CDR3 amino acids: CASLDAGEDGYTF. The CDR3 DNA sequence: TGTGCCAGCTTAGATGCGGGGGAGGATGGCTACACCTTC.

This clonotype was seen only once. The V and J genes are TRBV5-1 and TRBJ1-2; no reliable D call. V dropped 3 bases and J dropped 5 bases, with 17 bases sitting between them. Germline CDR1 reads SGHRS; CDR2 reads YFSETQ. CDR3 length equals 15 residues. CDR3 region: CASSYDGTWPYGYTF. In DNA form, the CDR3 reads TGCGCCAGCAGCTATGACGGCACTTGGCCATATGGCTACACCTTC. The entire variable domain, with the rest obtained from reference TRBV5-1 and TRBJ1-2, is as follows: KAGVTQTPRYLIKTRGQQVTLSCSPISGHRSVSWYQQTPGQGLQFLFEYFSETQRNKGNFPGRFSGRQFSNSRSEMNVSTLELGDSALYLCASSYDGTWPYGYTFGSGTRLTVV.

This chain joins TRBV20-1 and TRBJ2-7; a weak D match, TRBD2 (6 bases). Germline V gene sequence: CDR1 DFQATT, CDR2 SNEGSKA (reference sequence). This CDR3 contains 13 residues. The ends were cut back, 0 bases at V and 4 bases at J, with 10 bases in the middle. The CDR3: CSAREISGYEQYV. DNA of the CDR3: TGCAGTGCTAGAGAGATTAGCGGATACGAGCAGTACGTC.

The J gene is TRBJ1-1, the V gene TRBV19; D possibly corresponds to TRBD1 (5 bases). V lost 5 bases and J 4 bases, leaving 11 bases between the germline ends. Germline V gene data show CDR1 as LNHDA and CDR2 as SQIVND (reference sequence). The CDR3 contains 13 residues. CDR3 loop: CASSLRTSTEAFF. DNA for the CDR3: TGTGCCAGTAGTTTACGGACAAGCACTGAAGCTTTCTTT.

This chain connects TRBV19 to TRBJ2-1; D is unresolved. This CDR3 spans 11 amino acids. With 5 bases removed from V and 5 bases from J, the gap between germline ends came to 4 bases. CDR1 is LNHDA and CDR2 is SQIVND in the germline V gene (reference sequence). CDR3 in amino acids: CASSSHNEQFF. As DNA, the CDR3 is TGTGCCAGTAGTTCCCACAATGAGCAGTTCTTC.